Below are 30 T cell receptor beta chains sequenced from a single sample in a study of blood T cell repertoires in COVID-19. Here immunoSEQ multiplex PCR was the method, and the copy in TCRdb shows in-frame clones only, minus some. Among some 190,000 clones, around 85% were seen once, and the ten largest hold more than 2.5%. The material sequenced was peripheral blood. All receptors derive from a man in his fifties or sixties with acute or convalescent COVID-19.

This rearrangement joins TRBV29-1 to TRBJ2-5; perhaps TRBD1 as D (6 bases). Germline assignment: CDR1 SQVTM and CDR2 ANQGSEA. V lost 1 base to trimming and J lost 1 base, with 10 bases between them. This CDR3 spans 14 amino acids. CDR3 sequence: CSVEGRQVQETQYF. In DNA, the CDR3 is TGCAGCGTTGAAGGGAGACAGGTCCAAGAGACCCAGTACTTC.

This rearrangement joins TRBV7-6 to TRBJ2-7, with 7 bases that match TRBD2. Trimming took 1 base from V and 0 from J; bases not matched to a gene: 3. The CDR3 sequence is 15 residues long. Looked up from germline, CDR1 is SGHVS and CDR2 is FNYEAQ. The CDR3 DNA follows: TGTGCCAGCAGCTTAGGAAGCGGGACCTCCTACGAGCAGTACTTC. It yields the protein CASSLGSGTSYEQYF.

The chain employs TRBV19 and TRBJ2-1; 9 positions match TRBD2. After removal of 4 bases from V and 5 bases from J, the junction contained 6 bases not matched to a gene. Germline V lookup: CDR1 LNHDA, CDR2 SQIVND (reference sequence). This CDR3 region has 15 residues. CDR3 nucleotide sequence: TGTGCCAGTAGTAAAATGATAGCGGGAGACAATGAGCAGTTCTTC. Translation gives CASSKMIAGDNEQFF. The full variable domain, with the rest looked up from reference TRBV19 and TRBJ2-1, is DGGITQSPKYLFRKEGQNVTLSCEQNLNHDAMYWYRQDPGQGLRLIYYSQIVNDFQKGDIAEGYSVSREKKESFPLTVTSAQKNPTAFYLCASSKMIAGDNEQFFGPGTRLTVL.

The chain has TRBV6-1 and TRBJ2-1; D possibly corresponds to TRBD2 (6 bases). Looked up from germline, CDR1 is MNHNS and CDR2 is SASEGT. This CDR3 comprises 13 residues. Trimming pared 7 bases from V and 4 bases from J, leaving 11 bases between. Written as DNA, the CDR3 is TGTGCCAGCACTAGGGACTCGTACAATGAGCAGTTCTTC. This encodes CASTRDSYNEQFF.

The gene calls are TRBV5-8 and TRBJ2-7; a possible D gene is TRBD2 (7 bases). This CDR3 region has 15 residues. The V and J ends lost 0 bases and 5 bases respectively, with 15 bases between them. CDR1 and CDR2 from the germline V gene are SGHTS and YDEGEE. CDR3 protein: CASSLEGGLSDEQYF. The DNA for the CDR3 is TGTGCCAGCAGCTTGGAGGGGGGGCTAAGCGACGAGCAGTACTTC.

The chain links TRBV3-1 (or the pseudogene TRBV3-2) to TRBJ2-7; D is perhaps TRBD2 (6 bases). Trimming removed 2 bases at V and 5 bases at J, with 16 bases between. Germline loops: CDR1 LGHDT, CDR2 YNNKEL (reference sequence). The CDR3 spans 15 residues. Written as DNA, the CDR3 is TGTGCCAGCAGCCAACGCCCGGGAGCCCACCACGAGCAGTACTTC. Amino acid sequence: CASSQRPGAHHEQYF.

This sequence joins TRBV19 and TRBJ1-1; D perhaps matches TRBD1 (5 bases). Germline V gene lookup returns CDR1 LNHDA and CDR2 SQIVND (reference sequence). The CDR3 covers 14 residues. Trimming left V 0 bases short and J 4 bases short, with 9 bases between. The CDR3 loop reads CASSIDRQSTEAFF. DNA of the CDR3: TGTGCCAGTAGTATAGACAGACAGTCCACTGAAGCTTTCTTT.

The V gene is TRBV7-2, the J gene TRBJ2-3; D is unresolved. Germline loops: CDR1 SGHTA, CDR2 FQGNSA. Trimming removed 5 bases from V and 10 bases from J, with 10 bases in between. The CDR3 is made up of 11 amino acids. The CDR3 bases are TGTGCCAGCAGCCAGTTTTATTCGCAGTATTTT. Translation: CASSQFYSQYF.

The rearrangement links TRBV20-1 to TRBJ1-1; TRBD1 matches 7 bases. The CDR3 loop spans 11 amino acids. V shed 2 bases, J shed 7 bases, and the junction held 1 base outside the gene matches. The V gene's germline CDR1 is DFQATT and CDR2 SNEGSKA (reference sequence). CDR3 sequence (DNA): TGCAGTGCTAGACGACAGGGTGAAGCTTTCTTT. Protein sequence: CSARRQGEAFF.

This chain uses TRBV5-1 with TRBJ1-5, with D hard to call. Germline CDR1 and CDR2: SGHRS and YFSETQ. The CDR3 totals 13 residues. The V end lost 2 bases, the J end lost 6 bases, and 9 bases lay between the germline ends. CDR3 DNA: TGCGCCAGCAGCTTACAAGTTGGTCAGCCCCAGCATTTT. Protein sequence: CASSLQVGQPQHF.

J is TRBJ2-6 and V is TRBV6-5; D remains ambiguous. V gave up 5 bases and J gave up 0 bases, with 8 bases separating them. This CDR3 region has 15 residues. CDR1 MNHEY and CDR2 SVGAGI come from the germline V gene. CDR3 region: CASSPSGSGANVLTF. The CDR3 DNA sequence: TGTGCCAGCAGTCCCTCCGGCTCTGGGGCCAACGTCCTGACTTTC.

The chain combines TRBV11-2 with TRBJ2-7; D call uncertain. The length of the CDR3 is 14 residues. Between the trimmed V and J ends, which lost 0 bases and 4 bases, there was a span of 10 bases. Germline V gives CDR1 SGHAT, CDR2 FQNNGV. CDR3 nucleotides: TGTGCCAGCAGCTTAGACTCCCCACTGTACGAGCAGTACTTC. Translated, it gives CASSLDSPLYEQYF.

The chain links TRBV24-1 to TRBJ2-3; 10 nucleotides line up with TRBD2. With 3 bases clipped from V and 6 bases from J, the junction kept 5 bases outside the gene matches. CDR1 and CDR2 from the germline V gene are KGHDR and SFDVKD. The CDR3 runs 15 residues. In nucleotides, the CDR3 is TGTGCCACCAGTGATCCATCGACTAGCGGGGATACGCAGTATTTT. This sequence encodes CATSDPSTSGDTQYF.

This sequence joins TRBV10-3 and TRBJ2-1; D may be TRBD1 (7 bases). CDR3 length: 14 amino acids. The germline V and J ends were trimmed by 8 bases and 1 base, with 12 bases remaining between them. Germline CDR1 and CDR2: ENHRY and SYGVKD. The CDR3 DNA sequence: TGTGCCATCCAGCCAGGGGGGTCCTACAATGAGCAGTTCTTC. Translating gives CAIQPGGSYNEQFF.

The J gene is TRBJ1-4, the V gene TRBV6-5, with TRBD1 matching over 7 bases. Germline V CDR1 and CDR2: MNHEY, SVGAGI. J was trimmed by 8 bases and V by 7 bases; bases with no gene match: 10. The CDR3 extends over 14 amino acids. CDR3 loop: CASTDRDSREKLFF. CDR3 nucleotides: TGTGCCAGCACCGACCGGGACAGCCGGGAAAAACTGTTTTTT.

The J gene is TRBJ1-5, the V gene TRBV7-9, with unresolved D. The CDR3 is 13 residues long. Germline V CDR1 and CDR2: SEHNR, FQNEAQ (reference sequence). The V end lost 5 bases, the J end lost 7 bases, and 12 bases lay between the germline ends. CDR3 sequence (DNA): TGTGCCAGCAGCCCGGGTGAAGGCCAGCCCCAGCATTTT. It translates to CASSPGEGQPQHF.

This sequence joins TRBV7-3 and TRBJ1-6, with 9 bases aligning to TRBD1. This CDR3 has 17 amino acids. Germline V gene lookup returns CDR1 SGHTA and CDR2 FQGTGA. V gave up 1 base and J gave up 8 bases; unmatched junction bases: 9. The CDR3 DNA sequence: TGTGCCAGCAGCTTAAAGGGGACAGGGAGGGTTGATTCACCCCTCCACTTT. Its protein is CASSLKGTGRVDSPLHF. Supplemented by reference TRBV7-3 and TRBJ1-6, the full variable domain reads GAGVSQTPSNKVTEKGKYVELRCDPISGHTALYWYRQSLGQGPEFLIYFQGTGAADDSGLPNDRFFAVRPEGSVSTLKIQRTERGDSAVYLCASSLKGTGRVDSPLHFGNGTRLTVT.

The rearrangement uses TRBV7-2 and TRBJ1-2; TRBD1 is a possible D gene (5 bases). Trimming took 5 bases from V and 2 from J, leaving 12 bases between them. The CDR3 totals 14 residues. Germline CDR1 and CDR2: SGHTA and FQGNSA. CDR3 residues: CASSLLTGNYGYTF. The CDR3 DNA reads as TGTGCCAGCAGCCTCCTAACAGGAAACTATGGCTACACCTTC.

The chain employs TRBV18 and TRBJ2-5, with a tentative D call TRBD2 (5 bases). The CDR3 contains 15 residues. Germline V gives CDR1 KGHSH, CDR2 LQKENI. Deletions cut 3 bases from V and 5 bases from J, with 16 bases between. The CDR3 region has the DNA TGTGCCAGCTCACCCCCCGGGGTTCGGCGGGAGACCCAGTACTTC. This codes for CASSPPGVRRETQYF.

CDR3 nucleotide sequence: TGTGCCAGCAGTCCCTTCCGGAACATTCAGTACTTC. Its protein is CASSPFRNIQYF. This sequence joins TRBV28 and TRBJ2-4; D not resolved. Trimming removed 5 bases at V and 7 bases at J, with 9 bases between. The CDR3 length is 12 residues. Germline loops: CDR1 MDHEN, CDR2 SYDVKM.

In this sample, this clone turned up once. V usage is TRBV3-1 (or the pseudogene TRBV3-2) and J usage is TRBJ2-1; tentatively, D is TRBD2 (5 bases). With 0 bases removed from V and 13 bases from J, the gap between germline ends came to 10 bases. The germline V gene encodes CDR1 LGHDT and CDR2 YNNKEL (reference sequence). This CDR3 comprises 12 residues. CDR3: CASSQDTAVQFF. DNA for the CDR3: TGTGCCAGCAGCCAAGATACAGCGGTCCAGTTCTTC.

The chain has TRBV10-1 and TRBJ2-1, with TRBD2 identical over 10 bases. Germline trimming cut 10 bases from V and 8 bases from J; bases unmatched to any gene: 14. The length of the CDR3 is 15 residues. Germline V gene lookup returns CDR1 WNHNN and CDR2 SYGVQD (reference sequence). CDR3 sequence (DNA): TGCGCCATCTGGCCCGACAGCGGGAGGGTCCATGAGCAGTTCTTC. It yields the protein CAIWPDSGRVHEQFF.

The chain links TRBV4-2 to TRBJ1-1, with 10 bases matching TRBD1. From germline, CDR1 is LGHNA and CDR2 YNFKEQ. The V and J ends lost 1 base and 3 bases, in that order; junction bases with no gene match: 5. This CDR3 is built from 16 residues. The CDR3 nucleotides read TGTGCCAGCAGCCAAGTACCGGGACAGGGGTACACTGAAGCTTTCTTT. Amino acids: CASSQVPGQGYTEAFF.

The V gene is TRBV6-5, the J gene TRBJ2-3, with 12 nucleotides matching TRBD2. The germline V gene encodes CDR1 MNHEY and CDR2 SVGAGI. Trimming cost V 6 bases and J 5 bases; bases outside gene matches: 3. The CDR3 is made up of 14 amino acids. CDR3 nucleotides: TGTGCCAGCAGCGGACTAGCGGGGCAAGATACGCAGTATTTT. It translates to CASSGLAGQDTQYF.

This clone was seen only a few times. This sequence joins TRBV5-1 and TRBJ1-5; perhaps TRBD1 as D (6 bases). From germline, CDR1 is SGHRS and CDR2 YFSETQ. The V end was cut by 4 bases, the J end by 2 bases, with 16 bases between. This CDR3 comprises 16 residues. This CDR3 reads CASSPDPTGGNQPQHF. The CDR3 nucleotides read TGCGCCAGCAGCCCGGACCCGACAGGAGGCAATCAGCCCCAGCATTTT.

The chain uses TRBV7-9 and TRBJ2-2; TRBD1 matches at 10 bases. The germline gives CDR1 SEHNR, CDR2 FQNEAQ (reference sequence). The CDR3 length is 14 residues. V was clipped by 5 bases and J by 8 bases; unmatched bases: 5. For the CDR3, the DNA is TGTGCCAGCAGCCCAGGGACAGGGGAAGGGGAGCTGTTTTTT. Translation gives CASSPGTGEGELFF.

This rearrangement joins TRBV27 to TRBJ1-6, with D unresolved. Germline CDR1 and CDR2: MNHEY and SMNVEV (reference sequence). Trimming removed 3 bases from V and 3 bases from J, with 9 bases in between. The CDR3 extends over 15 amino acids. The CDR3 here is CASSLIGDYNSPLHF. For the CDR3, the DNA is TGTGCCAGCAGTTTGATAGGAGACTATAATTCACCCCTCCACTTT.

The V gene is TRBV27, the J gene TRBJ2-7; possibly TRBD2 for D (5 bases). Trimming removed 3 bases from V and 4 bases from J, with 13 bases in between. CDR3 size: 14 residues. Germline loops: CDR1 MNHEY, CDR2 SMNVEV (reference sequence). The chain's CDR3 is CASSFTRLAYEQYF. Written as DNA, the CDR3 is TGTGCCAGCAGTTTTACCCGGCTAGCATACGAGCAGTACTTC.

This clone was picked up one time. CDR3 in DNA: TGTGCCAGCAGTTGGAAAGGGGCGAATGGCTACACCTTC. Amino acids: CASSWKGANGYTF. The rearrangement joins TRBV28 to TRBJ1-2; weak D call: TRBD1 (5 bases). This CDR3 is 13 amino acids long. V lost 4 bases to trimming and J lost 6 bases, with 12 bases between them. CDR1 is MDHEN, CDR2 SYDVKM, per germline.

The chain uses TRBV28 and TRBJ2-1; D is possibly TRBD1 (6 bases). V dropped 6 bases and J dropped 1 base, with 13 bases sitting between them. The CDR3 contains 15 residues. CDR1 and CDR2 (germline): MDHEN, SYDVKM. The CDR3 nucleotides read TGTGCCAGCAGCTCCGGGACACCTTCCTACAATGAGCAGTTCTTC. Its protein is CASSSGTPSYNEQFF.